This T cell receptor (beta chain) emerged from a study of OX40 agonist ivuxolimab in advanced cancers. Study-wide findings and caveats: Averaging showed that CD8+ T cells had more expanded clones than CD4+ did.

A single count supports this clone. Its cognate antigen is unknown. The table came from immunoSEQ multiplex PCR; TCRdb's copy has only in-frame clones and leaves some out. In the table there are roughly 80,000 clones, almost 85% of which are singletons. V lost 3 bases and J lost 0, with 11 bases in between. CDR3 size: 16 residues. Per the germline V gene, CDR1 is MGHRA and CDR2 is YSYEKL. The source of this sequence is an adult with an advanced solid tumor such as melanoma, head and neck, liver or kidney cancer. The rearrangement joins TRBV4-1 to TRBJ1-4; D might be TRBD1 (5 bases). The sequencing here drew on CD4+ or CD8+ T cells sorted from blood, taken in a trial of the OX40 agonist ivuxolimab. The CDR3: CASSQGTVATNEKLFF. The CDR3 nucleotides are TGCGCCAGCAGCCAGGGGACGGTAGCAACTAATGAAAAACTGTTTTTT.